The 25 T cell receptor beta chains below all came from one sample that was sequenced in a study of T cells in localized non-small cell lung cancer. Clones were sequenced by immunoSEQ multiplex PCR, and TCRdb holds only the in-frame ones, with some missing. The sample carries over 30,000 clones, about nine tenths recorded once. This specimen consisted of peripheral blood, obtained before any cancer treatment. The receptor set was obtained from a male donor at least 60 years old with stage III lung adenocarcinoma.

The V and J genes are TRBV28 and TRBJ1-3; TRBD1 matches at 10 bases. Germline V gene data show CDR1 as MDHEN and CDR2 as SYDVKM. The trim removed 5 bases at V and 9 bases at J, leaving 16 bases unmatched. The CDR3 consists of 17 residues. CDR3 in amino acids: CASSLSTGTGAMGTIYF. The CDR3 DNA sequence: TGTGCCAGCAGTCTCTCAACCGGGACAGGGGCGATGGGCACCATATATTTT. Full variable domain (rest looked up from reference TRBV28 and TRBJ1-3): DVKVTQSSRYLVKRTGEKVFLECVQDMDHENMFWYRQDPGLGLRLIYFSYDVKMKEKGDIPEGYSVSREKKERFSLILESASTNQTSMYLCASSLSTGTGAMGTIYFGEGSWLTVV.

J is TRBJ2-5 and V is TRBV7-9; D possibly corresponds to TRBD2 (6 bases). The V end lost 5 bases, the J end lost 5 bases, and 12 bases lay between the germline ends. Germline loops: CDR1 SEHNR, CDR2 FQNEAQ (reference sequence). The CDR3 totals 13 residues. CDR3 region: CASSRGFGETQYF. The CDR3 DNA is TGTGCCAGCAGCCGGGGGTTCGGCGAGACCCAGTACTTC. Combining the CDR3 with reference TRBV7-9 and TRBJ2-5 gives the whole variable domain DTGVSQNPRHKITKRGQNVTFRCDPISEHNRLYWYRQTLGQGPEFLTYFQNEAQLEKSRLLSDRFSAERPKGSFSTLEIQRTEQGDSAMYLCASSRGFGETQYFGPGTRLLVL.

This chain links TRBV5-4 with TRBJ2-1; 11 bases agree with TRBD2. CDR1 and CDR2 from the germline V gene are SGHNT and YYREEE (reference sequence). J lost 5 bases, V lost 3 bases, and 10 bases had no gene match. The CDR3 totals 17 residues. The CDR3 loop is CASSSTLTSGINNEQFF. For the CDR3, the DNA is TGTGCCAGCAGCTCCACCCTGACTAGCGGGATCAACAATGAGCAGTTCTTC. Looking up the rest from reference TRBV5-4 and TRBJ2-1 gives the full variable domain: ETGVTQSPTHLIKTRGQQVTLRCSSQSGHNTVSWYQQALGQGPQFIFQYYREEENGRGNFPPRFSGLQFPNYSSELNVNALELDDSALYLCASSSTLTSGINNEQFFGPGTRLTVL.

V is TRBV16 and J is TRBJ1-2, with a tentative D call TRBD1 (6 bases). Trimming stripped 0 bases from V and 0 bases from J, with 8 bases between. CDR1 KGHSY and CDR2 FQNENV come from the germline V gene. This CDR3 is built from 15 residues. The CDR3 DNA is TGTGCCAGCAGCCAATCGGACAGCCCTAACTATGGCTACACCTTC. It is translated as CASSQSDSPNYGYTF.

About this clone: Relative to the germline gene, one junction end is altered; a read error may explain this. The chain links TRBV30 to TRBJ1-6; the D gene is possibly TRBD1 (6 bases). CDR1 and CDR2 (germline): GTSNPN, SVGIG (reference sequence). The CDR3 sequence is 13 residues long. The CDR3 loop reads CAWQGSYNLPLHF. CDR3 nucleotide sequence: TGTGCCTGGCAGGGGTCGTATAATTTACCCCTCCACTTT.

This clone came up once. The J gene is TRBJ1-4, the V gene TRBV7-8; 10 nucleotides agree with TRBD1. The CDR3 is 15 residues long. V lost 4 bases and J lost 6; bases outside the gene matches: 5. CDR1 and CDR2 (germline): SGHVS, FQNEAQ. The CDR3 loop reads CASSSRDRGDEKLFF. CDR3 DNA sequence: TGTGCCAGCAGCTCCAGGGACAGGGGTGATGAAAAACTGTTTTTT.

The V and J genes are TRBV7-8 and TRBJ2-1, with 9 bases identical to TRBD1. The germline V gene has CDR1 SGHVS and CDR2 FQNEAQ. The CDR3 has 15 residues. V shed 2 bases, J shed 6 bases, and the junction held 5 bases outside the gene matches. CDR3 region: CASSLIGTGINEQFF. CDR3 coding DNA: TGTGCCAGCAGCTTAATCGGGACAGGGATCAATGAGCAGTTCTTC.

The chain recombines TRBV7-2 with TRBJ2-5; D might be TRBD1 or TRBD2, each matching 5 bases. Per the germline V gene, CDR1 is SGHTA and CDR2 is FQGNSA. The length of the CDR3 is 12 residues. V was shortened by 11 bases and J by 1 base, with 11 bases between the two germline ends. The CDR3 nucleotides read TGTGCCCGACTCGGGGCCCAAGAGACCCAGTACTTC. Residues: CARLGAQETQYF.

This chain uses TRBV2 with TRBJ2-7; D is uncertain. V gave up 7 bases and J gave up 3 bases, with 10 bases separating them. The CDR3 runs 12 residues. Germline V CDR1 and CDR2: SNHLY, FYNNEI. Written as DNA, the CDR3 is TGTGCCAGCAACGTGGGGATCTACGAGCAGTACTTC. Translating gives CASNVGIYEQYF. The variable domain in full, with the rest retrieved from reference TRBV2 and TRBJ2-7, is EPEVTQTPSHQVTQMGQEVILRCVPISNHLYFYWYRQILGQKVEFLVSFYNNEISEKSEIFDDQFSVERPDGSNFTLKIRSTKLEDSAMYFCASNVGIYEQYFGPGTRLTVT.

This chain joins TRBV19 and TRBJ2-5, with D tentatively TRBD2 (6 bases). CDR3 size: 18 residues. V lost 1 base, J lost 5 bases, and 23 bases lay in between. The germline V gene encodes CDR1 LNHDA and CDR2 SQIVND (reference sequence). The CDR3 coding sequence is TGTGCCAGTAGTATAGCCCCCGCTAGACCTGTTGGGGGGGAGACCCAGTACTTC. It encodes CASSIAPARPVGGETQYF. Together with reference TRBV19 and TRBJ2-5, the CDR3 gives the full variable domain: DGGITQSPKYLFRKEGQNVTLSCEQNLNHDAMYWYRQDPGQGLRLIYYSQIVNDFQKGDIAEGYSVSREKKESFPLTVTSAQKNPTAFYLCASSIAPARPVGGETQYFGPGTRLLVL.

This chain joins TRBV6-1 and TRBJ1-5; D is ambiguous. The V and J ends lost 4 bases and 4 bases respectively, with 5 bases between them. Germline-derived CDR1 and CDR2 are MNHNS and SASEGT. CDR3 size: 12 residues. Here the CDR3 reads CASSGPNQPQHF. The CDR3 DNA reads TGTGCCAGCAGTGGCCCTAATCAGCCCCAGCATTTT.

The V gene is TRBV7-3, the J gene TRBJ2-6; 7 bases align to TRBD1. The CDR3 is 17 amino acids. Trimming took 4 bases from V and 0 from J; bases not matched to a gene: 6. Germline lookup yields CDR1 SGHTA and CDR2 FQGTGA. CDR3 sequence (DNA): TGTGCCAGCAGCTCGGGACAGCCCGGCTCTGGGGCCAACGTCCTGACTTTC. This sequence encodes CASSSGQPGSGANVLTF.

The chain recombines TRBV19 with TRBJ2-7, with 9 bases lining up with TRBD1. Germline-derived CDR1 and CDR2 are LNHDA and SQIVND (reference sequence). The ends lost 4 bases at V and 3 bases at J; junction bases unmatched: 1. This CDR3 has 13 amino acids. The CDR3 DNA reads TGTGCCAGTAGTACGACAGGGGGCTACGAGCAGTACTTC. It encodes CASSTTGGYEQYF.

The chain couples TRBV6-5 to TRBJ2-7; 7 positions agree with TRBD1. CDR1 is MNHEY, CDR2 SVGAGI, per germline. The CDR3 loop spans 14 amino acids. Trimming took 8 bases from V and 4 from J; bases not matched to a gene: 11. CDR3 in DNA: TGTGCCAGCCAGGGAACAGGGGTTAGATACGAGCAGTACTTC. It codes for CASQGTGVRYEQYF.

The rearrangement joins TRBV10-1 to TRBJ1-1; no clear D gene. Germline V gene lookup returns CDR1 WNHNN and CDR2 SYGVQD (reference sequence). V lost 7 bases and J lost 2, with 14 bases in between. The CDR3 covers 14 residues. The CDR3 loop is CASTSNSPNTEAFF. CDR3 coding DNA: TGCGCCAGCACTTCCAACAGCCCAAACACTGAAGCTTTCTTT.

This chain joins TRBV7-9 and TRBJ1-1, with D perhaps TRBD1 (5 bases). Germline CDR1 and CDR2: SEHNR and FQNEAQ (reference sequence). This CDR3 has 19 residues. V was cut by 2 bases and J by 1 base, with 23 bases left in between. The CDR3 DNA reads TGTGCCAGCAGCTTAATGTATGGGGCAGGGTGGCAGGGGAACACTGAAGCTTTCTTT. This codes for CASSLMYGAGWQGNTEAFF.

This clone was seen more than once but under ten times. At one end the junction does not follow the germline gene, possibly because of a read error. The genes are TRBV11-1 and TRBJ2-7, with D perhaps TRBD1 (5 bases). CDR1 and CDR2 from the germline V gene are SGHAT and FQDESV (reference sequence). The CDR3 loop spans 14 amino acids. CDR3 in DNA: TGTGCCAGCAGCCCAACTGGTCCGACAGCCGCTGGGGCCTTC. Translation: CASSPTGPTAAGAF.

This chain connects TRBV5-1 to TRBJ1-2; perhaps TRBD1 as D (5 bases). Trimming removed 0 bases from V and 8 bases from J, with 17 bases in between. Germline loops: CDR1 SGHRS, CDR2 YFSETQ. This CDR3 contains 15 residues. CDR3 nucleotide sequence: TGCGCCAGCAGCTTGGCCGCGATAACGTGGACAGGCTACACCTTC. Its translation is CASSLAAITWTGYTF.

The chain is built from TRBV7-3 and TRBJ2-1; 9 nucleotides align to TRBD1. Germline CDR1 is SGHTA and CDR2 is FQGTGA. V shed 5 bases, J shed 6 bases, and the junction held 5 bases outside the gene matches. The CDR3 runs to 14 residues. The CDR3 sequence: CASSPGQGINEQFF. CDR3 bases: TGTGCCAGCAGCCCGGGACAGGGTATCAATGAGCAGTTCTTC.

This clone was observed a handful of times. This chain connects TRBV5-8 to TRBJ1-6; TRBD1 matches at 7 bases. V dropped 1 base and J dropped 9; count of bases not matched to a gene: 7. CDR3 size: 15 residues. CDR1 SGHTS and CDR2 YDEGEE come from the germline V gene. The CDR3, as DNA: TGTGCCAGCAGCTTGAGACAGGGAAGGGGTTCACCCCTCCACTTT. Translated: CASSLRQGRGSPLHF.

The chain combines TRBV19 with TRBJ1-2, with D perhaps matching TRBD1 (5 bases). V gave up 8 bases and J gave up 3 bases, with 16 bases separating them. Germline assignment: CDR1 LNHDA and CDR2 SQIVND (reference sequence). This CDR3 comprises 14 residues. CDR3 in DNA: TGTGCCAGTTCCCCCGTGGGGCAGGACTATGGCTACACCTTC. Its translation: CASSPVGQDYGYTF. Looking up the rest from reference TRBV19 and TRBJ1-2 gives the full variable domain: DGGITQSPKYLFRKEGQNVTLSCEQNLNHDAMYWYRQDPGQGLRLIYYSQIVNDFQKGDIAEGYSVSREKKESFPLTVTSAQKNPTAFYLCASSPVGQDYGYTFGSGTRLTVV.

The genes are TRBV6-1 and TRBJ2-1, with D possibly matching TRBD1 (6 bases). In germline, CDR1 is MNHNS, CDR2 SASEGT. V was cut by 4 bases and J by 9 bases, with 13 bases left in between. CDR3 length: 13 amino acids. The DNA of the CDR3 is TGTGCCAGCAGTGCAAACAGGGTTTCTGAGCAGTTCTTC. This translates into CASSANRVSEQFF.

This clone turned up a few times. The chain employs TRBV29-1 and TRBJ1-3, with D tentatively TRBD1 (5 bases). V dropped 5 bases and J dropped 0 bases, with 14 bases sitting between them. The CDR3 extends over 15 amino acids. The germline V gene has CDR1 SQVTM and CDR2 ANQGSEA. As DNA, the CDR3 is TGCAGCGTTAAAGTCGGGGCGTACTCTGGAAACACCATATATTTT. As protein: CSVKVGAYSGNTIYF.

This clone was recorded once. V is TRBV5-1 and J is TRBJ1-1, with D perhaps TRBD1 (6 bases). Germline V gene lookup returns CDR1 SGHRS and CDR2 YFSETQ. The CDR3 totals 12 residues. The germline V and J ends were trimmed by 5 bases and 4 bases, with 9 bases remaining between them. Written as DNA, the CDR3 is TGCGCCAGCAGGCAGGGGACCACTGAAGCTTTCTTT. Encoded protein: CASRQGTTEAFF. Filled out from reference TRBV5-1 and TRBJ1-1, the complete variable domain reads KAGVTQTPRYLIKTRGQQVTLSCSPISGHRSVSWYQQTPGQGLQFLFEYFSETQRNKGNFPGRFSGRQFSNSRSEMNVSTLELGDSALYLCASRQGTTEAFFGQGTRLTVV.

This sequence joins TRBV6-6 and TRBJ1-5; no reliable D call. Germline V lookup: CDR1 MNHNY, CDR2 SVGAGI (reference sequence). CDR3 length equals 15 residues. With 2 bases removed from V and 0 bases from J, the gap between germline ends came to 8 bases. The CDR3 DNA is TGTGCCAGCAGTTACGTGCAAACTAGCAATCAGCCCCAGCATTTT. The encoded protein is CASSYVQTSNQPQHF.